The 26 T cell receptor beta chains below come from one sample, sequenced in a study of T cell repertoires in cytomegalovirus infection (dated by TCRdb to between 2018 and 2020). These reads were obtained on an Illumina HiSeq 1500. TCRdb redid the processing of the public reads, applying fastp at Q25 and MiXCR, and retained in-frame beta chains. Rows matching on CDR3 protein sequence are summarized as one entry with the most common DNA and genes. A total of hundreds of thousands of distinct CDR3 sequences appear in this sample, roughly 9.3% of them only once. The ten largest clonotypes hold around 2.5% of the sample. Sequenced material: PBMCs. The receptors were sampled from a human donor in good health (CMV status not recorded). Some clones in this sample may be carry-over from other donors' samples.

This clonotype was counted at least ten times. The J gene is TRBJ2-5, the V gene TRBV6-5; a possible D gene is TRBD2 (6 bases). The V gene's germline CDR1 is MNHEY and CDR2 SVGAGI. Trimming stripped 2 bases from V and 5 bases from J, with 9 bases between. The CDR3 is made up of 13 amino acids. CDR3 sequence: CASSYLGRETQYF. The CDR3 nucleotides are TGTGCCAGCAGTTACCTGGGGAGGGAGACCCAGTACTTC.

This clonotype has a count of ten or more. The chain combines TRBV7-2 with TRBJ2-5, with 7 bases identical to TRBD1. With 1 base clipped from V and 3 bases from J, the junction kept 5 bases outside the gene matches. Germline V gives CDR1 SGHTA, CDR2 FQGNSA. The CDR3 is 15 residues long. This CDR3 is CASSLGPQGEETQYF. The CDR3 DNA reads as TGTGCCAGCAGCTTAGGCCCCCAGGGGGAAGAGACCCAGTACTTC.

At least ten counts were recorded for this clonotype. The CDR3, as DNA: TGTGCCAGCAGCCTGAGAACGGCGGGGGGCACAGATACGCAGTATTTT. Protein product: CASSLRTAGGTDTQYF. The V call is TRBV2, the J call TRBJ2-3; 7 bases fit TRBD2. The germline gives CDR1 SNHLY, CDR2 FYNNEI. V gave up 6 bases and J gave up 1 base; unmatched junction bases: 10. The length of the CDR3 is 16 residues.

The V and J genes are TRBV4-3 and TRBJ2-1; a possible D gene is TRBD2 (5 bases). The germline V gene encodes CDR1 LGHNA and CDR2 YSLEER. This CDR3 spans 17 amino acids. V was cut by 0 bases and J by 5 bases, with 17 bases left in between. The CDR3 spells CASSQDLVVAGHNEQFF. The DNA for the CDR3 is TGCGCCAGCAGCCAAGATCTAGTAGTTGCGGGTCACAATGAGCAGTTCTTC.

This clonotype was seen at least ten times. The rearrangement links TRBV6-5 to TRBJ2-5, with 10 bases that match TRBD2. Germline lookup yields CDR1 MNHEY and CDR2 SVGAGI. The ends lost 2 bases at V and 3 bases at J; junction bases unmatched: 9. The CDR3 consists of 17 residues. The CDR3 nucleotides read TGTGCCAGCAGTTACGCGTTTCAGCGGGGGGGCGAAGAGACCCAGTACTTC. Translation: CASSYAFQRGGEETQYF.

This clonotype was detected ten times or more. This chain uses TRBV7-3 with TRBJ2-6; possibly TRBD2 for D (6 bases). CDR3 length: 18 amino acids. Germline lookup yields CDR1 SGHTA and CDR2 FQGTGA. V dropped 5 bases and J dropped 0 bases, with 17 bases sitting between them. The CDR3 DNA follows: TGTGCCAGCAGCCCGGGGGTTCTTCTATTCTCTGGGGCCAACGTCCTGACTTTC. Encoded protein: CASSPGVLLFSGANVLTF. Full variable domain (outside the CDR3, taken from reference TRBV7-3 and TRBJ2-6): GAGVSQTPSNKVTEKGKYVELRCDPISGHTALYWYRQSLGQGPEFLIYFQGTGAADDSGLPNDRFFAVRPEGSVSTLKIQRTERGDSAVYLCASSPGVLLFSGANVLTFGAGSRLTVL.

This clonotype was seen at least ten times. This chain joins TRBV28 and TRBJ2-5; perhaps TRBD2 as D (6 bases). V lost 6 bases and J 5 bases, leaving 16 bases between the germline ends. CDR3 length equals 14 residues. CDR1 is MDHEN, CDR2 SYDVKM, per germline. As DNA, the CDR3 is TGTGCCAGCAGCTTGCCGACTAGTTATGAGACCCAGTACTTC. It codes for CASSLPTSYETQYF.

The table lists this clonotype with a few counts. This chain uses TRBV18 with TRBJ2-7; TRBD2 matches at 8 bases. From germline, CDR1 is KGHSH and CDR2 LQKENI. Losses at the gene ends were 5 bases for V and 0 bases for J; bases not matched to a gene: 21. The CDR3 covers 20 residues. CDR3 coding DNA: TGTGCCAGCTCAACCGGGGGGGACCTGGTGGTAGGGCGAAGCTCCTACGAGCAGTACTTC. Translating it yields CASSTGGDLVVGRSSYEQYF.

This clonotype was counted many times. The J gene is TRBJ2-7, the V gene TRBV7-9, with D hard to call. Germline V gene sequence: CDR1 SEHNR, CDR2 FQNEAQ (reference sequence). Trimming removed 2 bases from V and 6 bases from J, with 8 bases in between. This CDR3 has 12 amino acids. The CDR3 sequence: CASSLNRREQYV. The CDR3 bases are TGTGCCAGCAGCTTAAACCGACGCGAGCAGTACGTC.

This clonotype was found many times. The V call is TRBV20-1, the J call TRBJ1-4, with D perhaps matching TRBD1 (5 bases). Germline loops: CDR1 DFQATT, CDR2 SNEGSKA (reference sequence). The V end lost 5 bases, the J end lost 8 bases, and 12 bases lay between the germline ends. The CDR3 runs to 12 residues. This chain's CDR3 is CSASGVGEKLFF. The CDR3 DNA sequence: TGCAGTGCTTCGGGGGTTGGAGAAAAACTGTTTTTT.

At least ten counts were recorded for this clonotype. The V call is TRBV19, the J call TRBJ2-1; D may be TRBD2 (6 bases). This CDR3 region has 16 residues. V lost 6 bases, J lost 2 bases, and 17 bases lay in between. Germline CDR1 is LNHDA and CDR2 is SQIVND (reference sequence). The CDR3, as DNA: TGTGCCAGTAGACGGGACTCGAGAGTGACCTACAATGAGCAGTTCTTC. Its protein is CASRRDSRVTYNEQFF. Variable domain in full (rest from reference TRBV19 and TRBJ2-1): DGGITQSPKYLFRKEGQNVTLSCEQNLNHDAMYWYRQDPGQGLRLIYYSQIVNDFQKGDIAEGYSVSREKKESFPLTVTSAQKNPTAFYLCASRRDSRVTYNEQFFGPGTRLTVL.

This chain connects TRBV29-1 to TRBJ2-5, with D maybe TRBD1 (6 bases). CDR3 length: 13 amino acids. V was trimmed by 6 bases and J by 6 bases, leaving 17 bases between them. CDR1 and CDR2 (germline): SQVTM, ANQGSEA. The chain's CDR3 is CSVLDRKIKTQYF. The CDR3 coding sequence is TGCAGCGTCCTCGACAGGAAGATCAAGACCCAGTACTTC.

This clonotype was counted ten times or more. V and J are TRBV4-1 and TRBJ2-5; 12 bases line up with TRBD2. From germline, CDR1 is MGHRA and CDR2 YSYEKL. The length of the CDR3 is 16 residues. The V gene end was trimmed by 4 bases and the J gene end by 3 bases; junction bases not matched to a gene: 6. For the CDR3, the DNA is TGCGCCAGCAGCCCCGGACTAGCGGGGACGGAAGAGACCCAGTACTTC. This translates into CASSPGLAGTEETQYF.

The chain carries TRBV29-1 and TRBJ1-1; D is undetermined. This CDR3 is built from 12 residues. V lost 5 bases, J lost 4 bases, and 11 bases lay in between. The germline V gene encodes CDR1 SQVTM and CDR2 ANQGSEA. CDR3 bases: TGCAGCGTTTCCGGCAGGCTCACTGAAGCTTTCTTT. Encoded protein: CSVSGRLTEAFF. The full variable domain, with the rest looked up from reference TRBV29-1 and TRBJ1-1, is SAVISQKPSRDICQRGTSLTIQCQVDSQVTMMFWYRQQPGQSLTLIATANQGSEATYESGFVIDKFPISRPNLTFSTLTVSNMSPEDSSIYLCSVSGRLTEAFFGQGTRLTVV.

V is TRBV18 and J is TRBJ2-3, with 14 nucleotides matching TRBD2. Trimming removed 3 bases from V and 14 bases from J; junction bases left unmatched: 16. Germline CDR1 reads KGHSH; CDR2 reads LQKENI. The CDR3 loop spans 17 amino acids. CDR3 loop: CASSPPGLAGGVNSRYF. In DNA form, the CDR3 reads TGTGCCAGCTCACCCCCTGGACTAGCGGGGGGCGTGAATTCGAGGTATTTT.

This clonotype was observed many times. The chain links TRBV29-1 to TRBJ1-4, with 10 bases matching TRBD1. Germline V lookup: CDR1 SQVTM, CDR2 ANQGSEA. This CDR3 spans 15 amino acids. The junction had 6 bases not matched to a gene; V was cut back by 6 bases and J by 2 bases. For the CDR3, the DNA is TGCAGCGTCGCGCGGACAGGGGGGACTAATGAAAAACTGTTTTTT. It encodes CSVARTGGTNEKLFF.

There are many counts of this clonotype. This chain links TRBV7-2 with TRBJ2-3; 11 bases fit TRBD2. Germline CDR1 SGHTA, CDR2 FQGNSA. The V gene end was trimmed by 5 bases and the J gene end by 5 bases; junction bases not matched to a gene: 3. The CDR3 is made up of 14 amino acids. The CDR3 sequence: CASSGGLAVDTQYF. The CDR3 nucleotides read TGTGCCAGCAGCGGGGGACTAGCGGTAGATACGCAGTATTTT.

The genes are TRBV5-6 and TRBJ2-1; the match to TRBD2 covers 11 bases. Germline loops: CDR1 SGHDT, CDR2 YYEEEE. The CDR3 is 17 residues long. J gave up 0 bases and V 4 bases, and 6 bases lay outside the gene matches. CDR3 region: CASSPIAGGLSYNEQFF. In DNA, the CDR3 is TGTGCCAGCAGCCCTATAGCGGGGGGGCTCTCCTACAATGAGCAGTTCTTC.

This clonotype was seen ten or more times. The chain uses TRBV7-2 and TRBJ2-1; TRBD2 is a possible D gene (5 bases). This CDR3 contains 14 residues. Between the trimmed V and J ends, which lost 1 base and 10 bases, there was a span of 14 bases. Germline V gene lookup returns CDR1 SGHTA and CDR2 FQGNSA. The DNA of the CDR3 is TGTGCCAGCAGCTTAGGTACTAGTCCAAACGAGCAGTTCTTC. This gives the protein CASSLGTSPNEQFF.

There are a few counts of this clonotype. V is TRBV10-3 and J is TRBJ1-2, with 8 nucleotides matching TRBD1. V dropped 9 bases and J dropped 5; count of bases not matched to a gene: 14. The germline gives CDR1 ENHRY, CDR2 SYGVKD. The CDR3 consists of 15 residues. The CDR3 loop reads CAIKPTGAGSYGYTF. CDR3 coding DNA: TGTGCCATAAAGCCGACAGGGGCGGGTTCATATGGCTACACCTTC.

CDR3 sequence: CASSLIGQGARTNEKLFF. The CDR3 DNA follows: TGTGCCAGCAGCTTGATAGGGCAGGGGGCGCGCACTAATGAAAAACTGTTTTTT. V is TRBV5-4 and J is TRBJ1-4; TRBD1 matches 8 bases. With V trimmed by 1 base and J by 2 bases, 10 bases remained unmatched. The CDR3 loop spans 18 amino acids. Germline V gene data show CDR1 as SGHNT and CDR2 as YYREEE (reference sequence).

This clonotype was counted ten times or more. CDR3 DNA sequence: TGCAGTGTTTGGTCAGGGTACTCCTACGAGCAGTACTTC. As protein: CSVWSGYSYEQYF. The chain combines TRBV20-1 with TRBJ2-7, with a tentative D call TRBD1 (5 bases). The CDR3 is made up of 13 amino acids. V gave up 7 bases and J gave up 0 bases, with 13 bases separating them. Germline V gives CDR1 DFQATT, CDR2 SNEGSKA (reference sequence).

Concerning this clonotype: With a much larger clone just one base away, this may be a read error. The J gene is TRBJ2-2, the V gene TRBV28, with D possibly matching TRBD2 (5 bases). The CDR3 has 13 amino acids. The germline V gene has CDR1 MDHEN and CDR2 SYDVKM. Here the CDR3 DNA reads TGTGCCACTCGACGGACGAACACCGGGGAGCTGGTTTTT. This codes for CATRRTNTGELVF.

This clonotype was counted ten times or more. The chain carries TRBV7-9 and TRBJ1-1; D remains ambiguous. The CDR3 consists of 14 residues. Germline values: CDR1 SEHNR, CDR2 FQNEAQ (reference sequence). V lost 3 bases, J lost 3 bases, and 11 bases lay in between. The CDR3 reads CASSFRGSDTEAFF. As DNA, the CDR3 is TGTGCCAGCAGCTTCCGTGGGTCAGACACTGAAGCTTTCTTT.

This clonotype was seen many times. The chain uses TRBV2 and TRBJ2-7, with D uncertain. CDR1 and CDR2 from the germline V gene are SNHLY and FYNNEI. CDR3 length: 15 amino acids. The germline V and J ends were trimmed by 3 bases and 0 bases, with 12 bases remaining between them. The CDR3 DNA follows: TGTGCCAGCAGTGAGCTGGACCCTGCCTCCTACGAGCAGTACTTC. It encodes CASSELDPASYEQYF.

In this sample, this clonotype turned up many times. V is TRBV7-9 and J is TRBJ1-1, with D possibly matching TRBD1 (5 bases). Germline V gene sequence: CDR1 SEHNR, CDR2 FQNEAQ (reference sequence). The ends were cut back, 4 bases at V and 3 bases at J, with 18 bases in the middle. The CDR3 extends over 16 amino acids. The CDR3: CASSSAVGDSDTEAFF. The CDR3 bases are TGTGCCAGCAGCTCGGCGGTGGGGGATTCGGACACTGAAGCTTTCTTT.